The rows below give T cell receptor beta chains drawn from one sample of a study of beta chain features in type 1 diabetes. Method: immunoSEQ multiplex PCR; TCRdb's copy keeps in-frame clones and lacks some. The table lists fewer than 350,000 clones, 15% to 20% of them singletons. The sample consisted of naive CD4+ T cells from blood. These receptors all stem from a woman aged 18-29 years in good health. Both conserved end residues are trimmed from each CDR3.

>TRBJ2-1|TRBV9
ASRLDLEGEQF
>TRBJ1-5|TRBV18
ASSQGNSNQPQH
>TRBJ2-7|TRBV27
ASSLKTGGYEQY
>TRBJ1-5|TRBV19
ASSIESGSQH
>TRBJ2-7|TRBV6-5
ASSPGTGLHEQY
>TRBJ2-3|TRBV10-3
AIRGTSATLTDTQY
>TRBJ2-2|TRBV19
ASNAGRLTGELF
>TRBJ2-7|TRBV9
ASSVDASGTYEQY
>TRBJ1-2|TRBV7-2
ASRRARAGDYGYT
>TRBJ1-3|TRBV5-1
ASSSGTGWDTIY
>TRBJ1-6|TRBV5-1
ASSLQTGGSSPLH
>TRBJ2-5|TRBV7-9
ASSPSLGGREETQY
>TRBJ2-3|TRBV11-1
ASSWPYGDTQY
>TRBJ1-2|TRBV9
ASSVEAGYGYT
>TRBJ2-1|TRBV4-3
ASSQDRGGFRQF
>TRBJ2-7|TRBV4-1
ASSQNQGATTYEQY
>TRBJ1-5|TRBV5-6
ASSAGQGSYQPQH
>TRBJ2-6|TRBV6-1
AAHLRTGANVLT
>TRBJ1-2|TRBV7-9
ASSPSTVYGYT
>TRBJ2-7|TRBV6-6
ASSYKGQFYEQY
>TRBJ1-5|TRBV19
ASSPGGQPQH
>TRBJ2-1|TRBV30
AWLAGSSYNEQF
>TRBJ1-2|TRBV28
ASIPVGRAGYT
>TRBJ1-1|TRBV2
ASSEARSPF
>TRBJ2-1|TRBV6-5
ASRQAGENEQF
>TRBJ2-7|TRBV4-3
ASSHGQGVDEQY
>TRBJ2-7|TRBV4-1
ASSPLGTGESYEQY
>TRBJ1-1|TRBV18
ASSPPAGADTEAF
>TRBJ2-7|TRBV15
ATSRDRSRGHEQY
>TRBJ2-7|TRBV12-5
ASGSGQGGEQY
>TRBJ2-5|TRBV25-1
ASRVSQETQY